This TCR beta chain was retrieved from a study of metastatic and nonmetastatic thyroid tumors (TCRdb year 2020). Describing the broader study: Repertoires were compared across peripheral blood and tumor or nodule tissue samples from malignant and benign thyroid patients.

The receptor library was made with PCR. The instrument given in TCRdb is Illumina HiSeq 4000. High-throughput sequencing was used to profile the CDR3 region of the TCR beta-chain in every patient. The paper's data handling went like this. CDR3 differences across clinicopathological groups were used to build a classifier for discriminating distant-metastatic papillary thyroid cancer patients. To measure repertoire diversity the researchers used the Shannon index, while the Morisita-Horn index served to gauge how similar the tumor and blood repertoires were. Clones were called with MiXCR by TCRdb after fastp trimmed the public reads at Q25, and only in-frame beta chains were retained. For this entry, the V and J calls and clone size follow TCRdb and not the study's own pipeline. The sample yields under 20,000 clones; approximately 30% were counted once. The ten biggest clones cover roughly 13% of the sample.

As concerns this clone: Its specific antigen is unknown. The record has no base qualities; no much larger clone is one base away.

Summary of the overall study and its limitations: In both blood and tumor samples, malignant tumors were reported to have significantly higher TCR beta diversity than benign nodules.

According to the germline V gene (reference sequence), CDR1 reads DFQATT and CDR2 reads SNEGSKA. Inclusive of the bounding cysteine and phenylalanine, the CDR3 is 14 residues long. Just the 42-base CDR3 DNA is kept, in frame starting at base 1. At the junction V is shortened by 1 base and J by 4 bases, with 14 bases in between. No treatment had been received by any patient before thyroid surgery. Using T-cell receptor beta sequencing, the researchers looked back retrospectively at clinical samples from patients, gathered between about 2011 and 2019. The receptor comes from a female donor with papillary thyroid cancer or a benign thyroid nodule (not recorded which). Some clones in this sample may be carry-over from other donors' samples. The chain links TRBV20-1 with TRBJ2-7, and perhaps TRBD2 as D gene, on 6 matching bases. Sequencing was performed on adjacent normal tissue. The CDR3 region reads CSARGPGGGYEQYF. The DNA sequence is as follows: TGCAGTGCTAGAGGCCCTGGGGGAGGATACGAGCAGTACTTC.